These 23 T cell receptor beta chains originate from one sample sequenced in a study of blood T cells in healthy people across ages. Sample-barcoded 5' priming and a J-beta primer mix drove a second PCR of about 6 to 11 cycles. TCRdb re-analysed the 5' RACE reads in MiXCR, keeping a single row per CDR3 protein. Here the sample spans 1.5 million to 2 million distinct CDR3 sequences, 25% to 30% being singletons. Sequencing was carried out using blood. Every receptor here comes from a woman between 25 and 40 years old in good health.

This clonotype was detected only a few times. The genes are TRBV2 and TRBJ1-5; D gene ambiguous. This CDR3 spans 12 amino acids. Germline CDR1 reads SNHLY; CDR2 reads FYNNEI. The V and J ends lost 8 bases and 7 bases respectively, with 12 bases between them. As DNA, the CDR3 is TGTGCCAGCGGAGGTCTGCGCCAGCCCCAGCATTTT. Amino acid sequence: CASGGLRQPQHF.

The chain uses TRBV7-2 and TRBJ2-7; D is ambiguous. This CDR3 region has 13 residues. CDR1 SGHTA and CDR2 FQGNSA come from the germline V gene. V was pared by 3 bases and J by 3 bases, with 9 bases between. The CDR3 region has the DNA TGTGCCAGCAGCTTGGAACATGTCTACGAGCAGTACTTC. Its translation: CASSLEHVYEQYF.

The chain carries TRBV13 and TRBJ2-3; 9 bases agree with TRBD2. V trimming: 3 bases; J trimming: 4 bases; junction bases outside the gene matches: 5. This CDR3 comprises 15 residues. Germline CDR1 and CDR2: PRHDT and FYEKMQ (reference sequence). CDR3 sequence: CASSLRRGGADTQYF. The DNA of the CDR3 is TGTGCCAGCAGCTTGCGGCGGGGGGGCGCAGATACGCAGTATTTT.

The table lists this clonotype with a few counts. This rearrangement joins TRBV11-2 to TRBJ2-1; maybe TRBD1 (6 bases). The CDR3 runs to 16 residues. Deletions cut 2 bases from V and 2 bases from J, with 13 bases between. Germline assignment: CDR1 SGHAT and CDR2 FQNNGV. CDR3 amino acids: CASSLSLQGPYNEQFF. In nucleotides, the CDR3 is TGTGCCAGCAGCTTATCCCTACAGGGCCCCTACAATGAGCAGTTCTTC.

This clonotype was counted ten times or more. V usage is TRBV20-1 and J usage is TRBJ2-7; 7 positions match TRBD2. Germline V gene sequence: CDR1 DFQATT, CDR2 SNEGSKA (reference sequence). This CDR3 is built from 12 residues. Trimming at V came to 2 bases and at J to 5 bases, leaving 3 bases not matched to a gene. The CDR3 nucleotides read TGCAGTGCTAGACTAGCGGACGACGAGCAGTACTTC. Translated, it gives CSARLADDEQYF.

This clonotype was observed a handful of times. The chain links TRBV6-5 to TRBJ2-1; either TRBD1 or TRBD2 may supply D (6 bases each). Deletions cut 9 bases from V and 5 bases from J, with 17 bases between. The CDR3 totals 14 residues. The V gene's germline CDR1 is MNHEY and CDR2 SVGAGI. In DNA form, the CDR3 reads TGTGCCAGGCAACAGGGCGGGACCCACAATGAGCAGTTCTTC. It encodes CARQQGGTHNEQFF.

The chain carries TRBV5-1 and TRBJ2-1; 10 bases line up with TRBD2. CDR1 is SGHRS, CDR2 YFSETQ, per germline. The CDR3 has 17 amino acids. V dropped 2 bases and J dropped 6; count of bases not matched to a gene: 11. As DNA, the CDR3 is TGCGCCAGCAGCTTAAGTAGCGTAGCGGGGGGTGGCAATGAGCAGTTCTTC. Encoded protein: CASSLSSVAGGGNEQFF.

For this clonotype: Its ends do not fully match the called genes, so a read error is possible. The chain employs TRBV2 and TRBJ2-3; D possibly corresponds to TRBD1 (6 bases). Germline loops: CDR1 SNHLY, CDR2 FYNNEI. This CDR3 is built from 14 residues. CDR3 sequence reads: CASSVARWTDTQYF. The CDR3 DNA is TGTGCCAGCAGTGTCGCCAGGTGGACAGATACACAGTATTTT.

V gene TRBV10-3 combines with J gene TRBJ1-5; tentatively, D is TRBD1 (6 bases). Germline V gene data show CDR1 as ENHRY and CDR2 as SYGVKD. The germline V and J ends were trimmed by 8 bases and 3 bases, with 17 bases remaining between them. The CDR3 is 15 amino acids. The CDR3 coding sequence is TGTGCCATCCGCTCGGACAGTAGTTCCAATCAGCCCCAGCATTTT. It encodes CAIRSDSSSNQPQHF.

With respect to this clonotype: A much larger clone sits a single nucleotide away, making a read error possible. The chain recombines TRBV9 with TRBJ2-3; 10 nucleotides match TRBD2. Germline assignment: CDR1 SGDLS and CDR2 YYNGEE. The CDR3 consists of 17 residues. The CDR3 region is CVSSVLSTSGFADTQYF. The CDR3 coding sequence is TGTGTCAGCAGCGTCCTTTCGACTAGCGGGTTTGCAGATACGCAGTATTTT.

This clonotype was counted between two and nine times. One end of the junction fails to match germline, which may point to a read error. CDR3 protein: CAGRGTGEGKQYF. CDR3 coding DNA: TGTGCCGGCAGAGGGACAGGGGAGGGCAAGCAGTACTTC. V gene TRBV12-3 or TRBV12-4 combines with J gene TRBJ2-7; 10 positions agree with TRBD1. This CDR3 contains 13 residues.

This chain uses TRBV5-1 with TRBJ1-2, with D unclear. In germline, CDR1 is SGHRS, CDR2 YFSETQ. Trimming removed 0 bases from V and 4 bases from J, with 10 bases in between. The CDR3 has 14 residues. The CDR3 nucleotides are TGCGCCAGCAGCTTGGAAGGCTTGGTCTATGGCTACACCTTC. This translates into CASSLEGLVYGYTF.

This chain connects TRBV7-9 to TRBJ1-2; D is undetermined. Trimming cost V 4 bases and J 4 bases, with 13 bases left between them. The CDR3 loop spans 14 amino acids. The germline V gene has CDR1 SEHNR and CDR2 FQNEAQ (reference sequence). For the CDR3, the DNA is TGTGCCAGCAGCTGGGCGTTCGGTGCCTATGGCTACACCTTC. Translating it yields CASSWAFGAYGYTF.

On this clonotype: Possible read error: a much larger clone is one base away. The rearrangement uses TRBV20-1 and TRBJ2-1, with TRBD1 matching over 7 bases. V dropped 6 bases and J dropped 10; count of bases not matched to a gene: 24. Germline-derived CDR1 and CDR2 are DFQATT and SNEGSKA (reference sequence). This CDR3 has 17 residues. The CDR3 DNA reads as TGCAGTGCGAAAACGACAGGGCGGAGAGGGGTTTACTACGAGCAGTTCTTC. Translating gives CSAKTTGRRGVYYEQFF.

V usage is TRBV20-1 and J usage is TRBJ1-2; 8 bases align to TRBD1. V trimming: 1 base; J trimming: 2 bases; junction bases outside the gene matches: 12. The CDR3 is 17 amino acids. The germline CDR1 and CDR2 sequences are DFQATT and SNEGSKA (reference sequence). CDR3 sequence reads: CSARVSPGQVENYGYTF. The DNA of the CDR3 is TGCAGTGCTAGAGTCAGTCCGGGACAGGTCGAAAACTATGGCTACACCTTC.

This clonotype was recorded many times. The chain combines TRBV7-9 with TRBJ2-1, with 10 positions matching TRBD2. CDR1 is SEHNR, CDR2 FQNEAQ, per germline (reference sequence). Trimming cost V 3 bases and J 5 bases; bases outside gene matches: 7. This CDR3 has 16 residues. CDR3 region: CASSFMGSGRDNEQFF. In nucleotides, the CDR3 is TGTGCCAGCAGCTTCATGGGCAGCGGGAGGGACAATGAGCAGTTCTTC.

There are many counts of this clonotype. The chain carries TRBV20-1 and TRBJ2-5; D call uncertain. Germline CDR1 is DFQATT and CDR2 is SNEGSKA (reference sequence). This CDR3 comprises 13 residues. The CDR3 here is CGVPGGHLETQYF. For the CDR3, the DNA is TGCGGAGTACCGGGTGGGCATTTAGAGACCCAGTACTTC.

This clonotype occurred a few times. CDR3 sequence reads: CASSYGTAEQYF. CDR3 sequence (DNA): TGTGCCAGCAGCTATGGGACCGCCGAGCAGTACTTC. The chain joins TRBV7-2 to TRBJ2-7, with D perhaps assigned TRBD1 or TRBD2 (5 bases each). Between the trimmed V and J ends, which lost 4 bases and 6 bases, there was a span of 10 bases. The CDR3 extends over 12 amino acids. In germline, CDR1 is SGHTA, CDR2 FQGNSA.

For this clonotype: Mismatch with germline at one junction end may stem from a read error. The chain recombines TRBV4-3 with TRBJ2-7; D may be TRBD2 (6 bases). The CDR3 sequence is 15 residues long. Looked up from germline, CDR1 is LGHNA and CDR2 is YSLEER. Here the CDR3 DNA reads TGCGCCAGCAGCCACGGTCACGGGAGCTCCTGCGAGCAGTACTTC. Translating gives CASSHGHGSSCEQYF.

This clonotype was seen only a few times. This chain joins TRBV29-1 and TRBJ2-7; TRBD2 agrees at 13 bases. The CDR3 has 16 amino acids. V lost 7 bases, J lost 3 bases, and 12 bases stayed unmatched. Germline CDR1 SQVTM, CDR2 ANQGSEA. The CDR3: CSGGGGGTSGIYEQYF. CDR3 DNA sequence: TGCAGCGGAGGGGGAGGGGGGACTAGCGGGATCTACGAGCAGTACTTC.

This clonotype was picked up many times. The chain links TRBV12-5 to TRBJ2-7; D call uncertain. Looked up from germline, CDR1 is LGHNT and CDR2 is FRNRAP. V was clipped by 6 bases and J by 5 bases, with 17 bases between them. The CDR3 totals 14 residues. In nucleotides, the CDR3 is TGTGCTAGTGGGGGTCCTACACCTAGGGACGAGCAGTACTTC. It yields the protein CASGGPTPRDEQYF.

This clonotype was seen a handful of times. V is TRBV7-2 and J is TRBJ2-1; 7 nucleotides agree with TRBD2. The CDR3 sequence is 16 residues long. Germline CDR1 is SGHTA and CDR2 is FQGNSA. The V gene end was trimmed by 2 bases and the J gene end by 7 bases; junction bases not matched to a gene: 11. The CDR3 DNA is TGTGCCAGCAGCTTAACCCAGCTAGCGGTCATAAATGAGCAGTTCTTC. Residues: CASSLTQLAVINEQFF. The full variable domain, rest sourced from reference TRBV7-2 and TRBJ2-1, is GAGVSQSPSNKVTEKGKDVELRCDPISGHTALYWYRQSLGQGLEFLIYFQGNSAPDKSGLPSDRFSAERTGGSVSTLTIQRTQQEDSAVYLCASSLTQLAVINEQFFGPGTRLTVL.

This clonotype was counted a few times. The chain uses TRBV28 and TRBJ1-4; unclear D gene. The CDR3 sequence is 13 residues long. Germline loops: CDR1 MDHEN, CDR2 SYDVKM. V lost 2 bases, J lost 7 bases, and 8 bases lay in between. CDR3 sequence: CASSLVGTEKLFF. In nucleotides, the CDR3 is TGTGCCAGCAGTTTAGTGGGAACTGAAAAACTGTTTTTT.